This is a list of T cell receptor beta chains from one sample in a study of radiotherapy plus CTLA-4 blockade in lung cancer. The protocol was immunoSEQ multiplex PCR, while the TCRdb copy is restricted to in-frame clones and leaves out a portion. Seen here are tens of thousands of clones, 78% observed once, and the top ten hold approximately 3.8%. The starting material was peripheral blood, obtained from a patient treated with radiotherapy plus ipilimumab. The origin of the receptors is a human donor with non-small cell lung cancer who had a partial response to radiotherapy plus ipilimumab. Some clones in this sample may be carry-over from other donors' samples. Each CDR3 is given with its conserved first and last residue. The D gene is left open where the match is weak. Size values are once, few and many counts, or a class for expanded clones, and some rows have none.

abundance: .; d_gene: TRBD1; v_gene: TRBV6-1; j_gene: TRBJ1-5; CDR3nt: TGTGCCAGCAGTGTGGTCAGGGGGCCGAATCAGCCCCAGCATTTT; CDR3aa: CASSVVRGPNQPQHF
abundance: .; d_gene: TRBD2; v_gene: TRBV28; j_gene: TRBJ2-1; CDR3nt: TGTGCCAGCAGTCGCTTAGCGGGAGAGAATGAGCAGTTCTTC; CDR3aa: CASSRLAGENEQFF
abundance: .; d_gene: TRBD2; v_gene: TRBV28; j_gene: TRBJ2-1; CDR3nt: TGTGCCAGCAGTCGCGCGGGGGGACCTAACAATGAGCAGTTCTTC; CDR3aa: CASSRAGGPNNEQFF
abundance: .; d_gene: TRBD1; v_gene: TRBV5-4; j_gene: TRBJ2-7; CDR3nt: TGTGCCAGCAGCACGGGACAGGGAAGGGTATGGCCAGACTTC; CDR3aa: CASSTGQGRVWPDF
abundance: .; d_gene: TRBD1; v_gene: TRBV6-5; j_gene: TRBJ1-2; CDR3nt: TGTGCCAGCAGCCTACAGGGGGGAGGGGTAGATGGCTACACCTTC; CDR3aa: CASSLQGGGVDGYTF
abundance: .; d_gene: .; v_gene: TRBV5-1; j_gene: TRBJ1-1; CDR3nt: TGCGCCAGCAGCCGAAAGACAGCGGGGATGAACACTGAAGCTTTCTTT; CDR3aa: CASSRKTAGMNTEAFF
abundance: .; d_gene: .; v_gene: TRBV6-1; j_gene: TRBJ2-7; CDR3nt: TGTGCCAGCAGTGAGGCACAGGGGGGGTCCCACGAGCAGTACTTC; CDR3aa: CASSEAQGGSHEQYF
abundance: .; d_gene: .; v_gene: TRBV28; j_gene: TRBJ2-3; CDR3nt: TGTGCCAGCACGCCGGGGTTGAGCACAGATACGCAGTATTTT; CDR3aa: CASTPGLSTDTQYF
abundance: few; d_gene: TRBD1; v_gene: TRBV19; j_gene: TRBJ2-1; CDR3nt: TGTGCCAGTAGTGACAGACAGGGGACTGAGCAGTTCTTC; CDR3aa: CASSDRQGTEQFF
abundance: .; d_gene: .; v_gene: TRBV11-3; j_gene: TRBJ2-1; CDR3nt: TGTGCCAGCAGCTTAGACCGAGACACGGACAATGAGCAGTTCTTC; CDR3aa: CASSLDRDTDNEQFF
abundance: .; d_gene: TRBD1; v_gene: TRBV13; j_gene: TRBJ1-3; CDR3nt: TGTGCCAGCAGCTTAGGCCGGACAGGGTCTGGAAACACCATATATTTT; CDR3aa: CASSLGRTGSGNTIYF
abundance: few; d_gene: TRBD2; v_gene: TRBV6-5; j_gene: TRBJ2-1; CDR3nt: TGTGCCAGCTATCCTAGCGGGTCATCTAATGAGCAGTTCTTC; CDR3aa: CASYPSGSSNEQFF
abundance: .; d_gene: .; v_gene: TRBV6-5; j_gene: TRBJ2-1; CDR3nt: TGTGCCAGCAGTTACGGTCTAGCCCCCTACAATGAGCAGTTCTTC; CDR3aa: CASSYGLAPYNEQFF
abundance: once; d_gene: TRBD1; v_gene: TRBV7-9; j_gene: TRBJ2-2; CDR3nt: TGTGCCAGCAGCCTTGGACAGGGGGTTACCGGGGAGCTGTTTTTT; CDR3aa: CASSLGQGVTGELFF
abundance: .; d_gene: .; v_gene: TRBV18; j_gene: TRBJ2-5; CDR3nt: TGTGCCAGCTCACCTTCAGGCTGGGAGACCCAGTACTTC; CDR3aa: CASSPSGWETQYF
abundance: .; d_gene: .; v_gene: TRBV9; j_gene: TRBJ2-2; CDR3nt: TGTGCCAGCAGCGTAGCGACATCGCACACCGGGGAGCTGTTTTTT; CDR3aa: CASSVATSHTGELFF
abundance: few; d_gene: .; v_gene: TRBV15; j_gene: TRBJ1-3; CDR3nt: TGTGCCACCAGCATCTCAAGGGGAGGAAACACCATATATTTT; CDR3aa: CATSISRGGNTIYF
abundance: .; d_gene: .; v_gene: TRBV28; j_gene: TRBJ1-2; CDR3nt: TGTGCCAGCAGTTCAAACAGGGGCTACACCTTC; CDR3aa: CASSSNRGYTF
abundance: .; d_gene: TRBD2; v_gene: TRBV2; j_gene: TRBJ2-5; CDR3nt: TGTGCCAGTGTAGGACTAGCAGCTGAGACCCAGTACTTC; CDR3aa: CASVGLAAETQYF
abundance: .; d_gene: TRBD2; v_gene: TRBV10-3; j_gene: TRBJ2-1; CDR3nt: TGTGCCATCAGCGCACTAGCGGGCACTAATGAGCAGTTCTTC; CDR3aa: CAISALAGTNEQFF
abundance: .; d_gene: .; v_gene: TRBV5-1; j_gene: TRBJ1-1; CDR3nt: TGCGCCAGCAGCTTGTCAACAGGGCTCTTCGTGAACACTGAAGCTTTCTTT; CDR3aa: CASSLSTGLFVNTEAFF
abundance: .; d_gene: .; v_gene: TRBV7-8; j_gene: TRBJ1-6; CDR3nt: TGTGCCAGCAGCTTAGCGCTAAGGCAGGGAGGTCCCCTCCACTTT; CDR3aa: CASSLALRQGGPLHF
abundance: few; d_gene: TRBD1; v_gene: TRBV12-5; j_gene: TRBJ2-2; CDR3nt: TGTGCTAGTGGTACGGGACAGGGAGACACCGGGGAGCTGTTTTTT; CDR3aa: CASGTGQGDTGELFF
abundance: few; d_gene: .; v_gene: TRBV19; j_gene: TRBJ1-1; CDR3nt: TGTGCCAGCTCCCGGGGCACTGAAGCTTTCTTT; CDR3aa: CASSRGTEAFF
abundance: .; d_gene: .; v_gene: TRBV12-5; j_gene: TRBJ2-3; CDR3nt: TGTGCTAGTGGTTTGGGGCAGGGTGACTCAGATACGCAGTATTTT; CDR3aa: CASGLGQGDSDTQYF
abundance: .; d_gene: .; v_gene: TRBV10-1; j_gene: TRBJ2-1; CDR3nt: TGCGCCAGCAGTTTGACAGGCCCCAATGAGCAGTTCTTC; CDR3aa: CASSLTGPNEQFF
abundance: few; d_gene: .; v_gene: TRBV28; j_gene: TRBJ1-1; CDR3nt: TGTGCCAGCAGCAAGCGACGGCGGGTGAACACTGAAGCTTTCTTT; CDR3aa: CASSKRRRVNTEAFF
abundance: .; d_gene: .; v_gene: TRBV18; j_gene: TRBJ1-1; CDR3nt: TGTGCCAGCTCAGGCAGGGGTGACACTGAAGCTTTCTTT; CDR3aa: CASSGRGDTEAFF
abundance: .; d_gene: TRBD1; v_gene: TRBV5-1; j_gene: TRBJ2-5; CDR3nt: TGCGCCAGCAGCTTGGACAGGGGCACAGAGACCCAGTACTTC; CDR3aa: CASSLDRGTETQYF
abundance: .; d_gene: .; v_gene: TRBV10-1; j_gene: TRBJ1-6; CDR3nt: TGCGCCAGCAGTGGAGGCCAGGGTAGTGGCCCCCTCCACTTT; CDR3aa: CASSGGQGSGPLHF
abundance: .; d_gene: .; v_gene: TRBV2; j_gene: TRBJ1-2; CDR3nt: TGTGCCAGCAGGAAACATAGACAGGATAACTATGGCTACACCTTC; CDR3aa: CASRKHRQDNYGYTF
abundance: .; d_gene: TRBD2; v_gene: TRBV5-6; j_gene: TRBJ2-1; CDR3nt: TGTGCCAGCAGCTTGTTACTAGCGGGAGTCAATGAGCAGTTCTTC; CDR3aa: CASSLLLAGVNEQFF
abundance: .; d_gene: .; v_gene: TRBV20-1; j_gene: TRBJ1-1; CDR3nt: TGCAGTGCTAGCCCGGACACTGAAGCTTTCTTT; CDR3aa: CSASPDTEAFF
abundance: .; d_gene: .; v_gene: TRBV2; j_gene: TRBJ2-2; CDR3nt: TGTGCCAGCAAATTAACAGAGAACACCGGGGAGCTGTTTTTT; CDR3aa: CASKLTENTGELFF
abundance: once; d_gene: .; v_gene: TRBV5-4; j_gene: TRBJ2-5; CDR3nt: TGTGCCAGCAGCCCCCAAACCGGGAACCAAGAGACCCAGTACTTC; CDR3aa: CASSPQTGNQETQYF
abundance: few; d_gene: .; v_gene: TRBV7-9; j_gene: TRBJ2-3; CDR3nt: TGTGCCAGCAGCCCAGGGTATAGCACAGATACGCAGTATTTT; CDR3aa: CASSPGYSTDTQYF
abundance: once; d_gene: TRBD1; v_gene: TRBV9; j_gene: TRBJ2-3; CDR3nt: TGTGCCAGCACCAGACAGGGATTGTCCACAGATACGCAGTATTTT; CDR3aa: CASTRQGLSTDTQYF